The present entry profiles one TCR beta chain with its context. This record belongs to a study of blood T cell repertoires in COVID-19. Study summary: Samples of COVID-19 (acute and convalescent) were obtained from the United States, Italy and Spain. Nucleic acid was either cDNA or gDNA, and it came from T cells, B-cell-depleted T cells, or PBMCs.

CDR1 is MGHDK, CDR2 SYGVNS, per germline. CDR3 length: 14 residues. Trimming stripped 1 base from V and 8 bases from J, with 14 bases between. The method was immunoSEQ multiplex PCR; TCRdb's version includes in-frame clones alone and lacks a portion of them. Found here are roughly 220,000 clones, roughly 84% of them singletons; the top ten hold 4.5% to 5.5%. The chain is built from TRBV25-1 and TRBJ1-2; D gene ambiguous. The origin of this receptor is a woman in her sixties or seventies who had recovered from COVID-19. Sequencing was carried out using peripheral blood. CDR3 DNA: TGTGCCAGCAGTGAATTATTCAGGCTGGGCGGCTACACCTTC. Translation: CASSELFRLGGYTF.